The T cell receptor beta chain described here comes from a study of blood T cell repertoires in COVID-19. Study-level background: COVID-19 samples, acute and convalescent, were from the United States, Italy and Spain. The analysed material was cDNA or gDNA that came from T cells, B-cell-depleted T cells, or PBMCs.

The CDR3 runs 13 residues. Germline values: CDR1 LGHDT, CDR2 YNNKEL (reference sequence). Trimming shortened V by 7 bases and J by 7 bases, and 16 bases separated the two germline ends. Study processing details: The authors estimated nucleated cell counts from reference gene primer amplification. Only in-frame clones appear in the TCRdb table, and some are missing; sequencing was by immunoSEQ multiplex PCR. D and trimming were read from the DNA, whereas the V and J calls and clone size are those reported in that table. This table has approximately 110,000 clones, roughly nine tenths appearing once. This sequence joins TRBV3-1 (or the pseudogene TRBV3-2) and TRBJ1-2; D gene uncertain. The source of this sequence is a man aged 35 to 55 with acute or convalescent COVID-19. Sequences were obtained from peripheral blood. The CDR3 here is CASTDDPEGGYTF. The CDR3 DNA sequence: TGTGCCAGCACCGATGACCCGGAGGGTGGCTACACCTTC.